These T cell receptor beta chains were read from a single sample in a study of cytomegalovirus exposure and HLA in healthy donors. TCRdb's table, derived via immunoSEQ multiplex PCR, lists solely in-frame clones and lacks some. The table shows about 130,000 clones, with roughly 70% occurring only once. Sample: PBMCs. The receptors originated from a man between 35 and 55 years old in good health and CMV-seropositive. The CDR3 runs from the conserved cysteine through the conserved F or W. The order of the fields is clone size, CDR3 length, D gene, V gene, J gene, CDR3 protein, CDR3 DNA. The D gene is left open where the match is weak. Size values are once, few and many counts, or a class for expanded clones, and some rows have none.

.	14	TRBD1	TRBV10-3	TRBJ2-5	CAISGGQSQETQYF	TGTGCCATCAGTGGGGGACAGAGCCAAGAGACCCAGTACTTC
.	18	.	TRBV5-1	TRBJ2-1	CASMVGGAGSVSYNEQFF	TGCGCCAGCATGGTGGGGGGGGCAGGGAGTGTATCCTACAATGAGCAGTTCTTC
few	15	.	TRBV25-1	TRBJ2-1	CASYPAGHLYNEQFF	TGTGCCAGTTACCCCGCGGGTCACCTTTACAATGAGCAGTTCTTC
few	13	.	TRBV11-3	TRBJ2-2	CASSLRGTGELFF	TGTGCCAGCAGTCTCCGGGGGACCGGGGAGCTGTTTTTT
.	13	.	TRBV27	TRBJ1-5	CASSFFLNQPQHF	TGTGCCAGCAGTTTCTTTCTCAATCAGCCCCAGCATTTT
.	14	.	TRBV13	TRBJ1-4	CASSLERTNEKLFF	TGTGCCAGCAGCTTAGAGAGAACTAATGAAAAACTGTTTTTT
.	16	.	TRBV19	TRBJ2-7	CASSPSAGRPLNEQYF	TGTGCCAGTAGTCCCTCGGCGGGGCGGCCCCTCAACGAGCAGTACTTC
.	15	TRBD1	TRBV6-5	TRBJ1-1	CASRYRQGMNTEAFF	TGTGCCAGCAGATACCGACAGGGCATGAACACTGAAGCTTTCTTT
.	16	TRBD2	TRBV25-1	TRBJ2-7	CASSEYSQGGVYEQYF	TGTGCCAGCAGTGAATATAGCCAGGGAGGGGTCTACGAGCAGTACTTC
.	14	.	TRBV6-1	TRBJ2-5	CASLAPRGQETQYF	TGTGCCAGCCTCGCTCCACGGGGGCAAGAGACCCAGTACTTC
.	18	TRBD2	TRBV15	TRBJ2-3	CATSRGAGGETSTDTQYF	TGTGCCACCAGCAGAGGGGCGGGAGGGGAAACTAGCACAGATACGCAGTATTTT
.	11	.	TRBV30	TRBJ2-7	CAWSVGRGAYF	.
.	13	.	TRBV28	TRBJ2-1	CASSLGLLREQFF	TGTGCCAGCAGTCTGGGACTCCTCAGGGAGCAGTTCTTC
.	13	.	TRBV11-2	TRBJ2-1	CASSSEIYNEQFF	TGTGCCAGCAGCTCCGAGATTTACAATGAGCAGTTCTTC
.	15	.	TRBV7-8	TRBJ2-7	CASSLLGGDSDEQYF	TGTGCCAGCTCCCTTTTGGGGGGAGATAGCGACGAGCAGTACTTC
.	15	.	TRBV7-9	TRBJ2-1	CASVPGTHSYNEQFF	TGTGCCAGCGTCCCGGGGACACACTCCTACAATGAGCAGTTCTTC
.	14	TRBD1	TRBV25-1	TRBJ2-5	CASSDDRVGETQYF	TGTGCCAGCAGTGATGACAGGGTGGGCGAGACCCAGTACTTC
.	15	.	TRBV29-1	TRBJ1-2	CSVGEAGGSNYGYTF	TGCAGCGTTGGCGAGGCCGGGGGATCTAACTATGGCTACACCTTC
once	11	.	TRBV28	TRBJ1-2	CASSSTYGYTF	TGTGCCAGCAGTTCCACTTATGGCTACACCTTC
.	16	.	TRBV6-5	TRBJ1-5	CASSYGRALPNQPQHF	TGTGCCAGCAGCTACGGCAGGGCTCTTCCCAATCAGCCCCAGCATTTT
.	14	.	TRBV15	TRBJ1-1	CATSRWGVNTEAFF	TGTGCCACCAGCAGATGGGGGGTGAACACTGAAGCTTTCTTT
.	16	.	TRBV27	TRBJ2-3	CASSLSSLSSGDTQYF	TGTGCCAGCAGTTTATCAAGTCTATCGTCAGGGGATACGCAGTATTTT